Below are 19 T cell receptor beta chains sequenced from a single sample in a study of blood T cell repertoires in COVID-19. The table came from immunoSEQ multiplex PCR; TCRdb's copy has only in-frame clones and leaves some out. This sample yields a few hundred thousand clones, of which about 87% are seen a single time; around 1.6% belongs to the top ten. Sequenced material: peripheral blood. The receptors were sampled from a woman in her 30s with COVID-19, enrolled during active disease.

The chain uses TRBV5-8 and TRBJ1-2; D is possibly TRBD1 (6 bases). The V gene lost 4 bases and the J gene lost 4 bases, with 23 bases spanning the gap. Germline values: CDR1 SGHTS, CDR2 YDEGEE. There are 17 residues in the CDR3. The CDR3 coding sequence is TGTGCCAGCAGCGCCGGACAGCCACCCGCCGCACTCTATGGCTACACCTTC. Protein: CASSAGQPPAALYGYTF.

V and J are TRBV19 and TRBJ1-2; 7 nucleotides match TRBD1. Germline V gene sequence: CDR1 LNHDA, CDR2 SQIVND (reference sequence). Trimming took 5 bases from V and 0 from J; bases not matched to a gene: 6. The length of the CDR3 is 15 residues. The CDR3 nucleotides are TGTGCCAGTAGTGCCGGGACAGCTCCTAACTATGGCTACACCTTC. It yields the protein CASSAGTAPNYGYTF.

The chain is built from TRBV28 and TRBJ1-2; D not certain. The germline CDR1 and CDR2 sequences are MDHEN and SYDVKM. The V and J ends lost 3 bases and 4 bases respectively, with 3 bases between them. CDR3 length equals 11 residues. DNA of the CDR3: TGTGCCAGCAGTTTTCTCTATGGCTACACCTTC. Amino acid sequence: CASSFLYGYTF.

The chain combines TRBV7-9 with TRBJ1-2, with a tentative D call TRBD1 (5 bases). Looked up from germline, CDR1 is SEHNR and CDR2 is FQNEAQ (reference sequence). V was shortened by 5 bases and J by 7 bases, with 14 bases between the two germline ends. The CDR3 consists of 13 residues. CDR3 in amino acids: CASSLTVIGGYTF. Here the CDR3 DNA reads TGTGCCAGCAGCCTGACAGTAATCGGTGGCTACACCTTC.

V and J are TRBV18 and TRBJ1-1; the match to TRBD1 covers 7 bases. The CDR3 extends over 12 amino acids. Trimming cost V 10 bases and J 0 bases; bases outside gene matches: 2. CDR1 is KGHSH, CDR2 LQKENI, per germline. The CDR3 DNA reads TGTGCCACGGGACAGCTGAACACTGAAGCTTTCTTT. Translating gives CATGQLNTEAFF.

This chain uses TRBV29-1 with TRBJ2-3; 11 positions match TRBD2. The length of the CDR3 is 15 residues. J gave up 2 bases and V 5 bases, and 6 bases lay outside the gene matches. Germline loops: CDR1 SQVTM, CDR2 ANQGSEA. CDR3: CSVRLAGGFTDTQYF. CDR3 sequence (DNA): TGCAGCGTTCGGCTAGCGGGGGGTTTCACAGATACGCAGTATTTT.

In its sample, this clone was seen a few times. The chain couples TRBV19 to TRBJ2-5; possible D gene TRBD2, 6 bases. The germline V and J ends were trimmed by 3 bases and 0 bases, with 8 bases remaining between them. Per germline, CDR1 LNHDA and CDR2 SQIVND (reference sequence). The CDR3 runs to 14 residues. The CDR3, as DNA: TGTGCCAGTAGTATCAGGAGGGACCAAGAGACCCAGTACTTC. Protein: CASSIRRDQETQYF.

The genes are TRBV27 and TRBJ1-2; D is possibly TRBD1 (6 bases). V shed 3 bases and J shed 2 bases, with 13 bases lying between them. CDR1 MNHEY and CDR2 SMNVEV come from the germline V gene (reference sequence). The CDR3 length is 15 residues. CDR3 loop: CASSFGAGENYGYTF. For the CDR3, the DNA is TGTGCCAGCAGTTTTGGGGCAGGGGAGAACTATGGCTACACCTTC.

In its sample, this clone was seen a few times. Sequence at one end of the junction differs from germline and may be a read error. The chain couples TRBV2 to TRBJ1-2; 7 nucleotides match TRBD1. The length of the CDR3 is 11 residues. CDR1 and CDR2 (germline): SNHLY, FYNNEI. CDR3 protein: CASSAPDRCSF. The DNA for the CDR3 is TGTGCCAGCAGTGCACCGGACAGGTGCTCCTTC.

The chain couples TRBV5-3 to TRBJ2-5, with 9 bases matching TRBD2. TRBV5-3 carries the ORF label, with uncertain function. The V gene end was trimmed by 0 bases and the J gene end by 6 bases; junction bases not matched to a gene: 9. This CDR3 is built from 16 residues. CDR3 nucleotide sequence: TGTGCCAGAAGCTTGGAGGTAGGACTAGCGAGACAGACCCAGTACTTC. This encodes CARSLEVGLARQTQYF.

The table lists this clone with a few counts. The CDR3 DNA follows: TGTGCCAGCAGTGAAGCTATGGAGAACTATGGCTACACCTTC. The encoded protein is CASSEAMENYGYTF. V and J are TRBV2 and TRBJ1-2; D unresolved. Germline-derived CDR1 and CDR2 are SNHLY and FYNNEI. Trimming took 0 bases from V and 2 from J, leaving 7 bases between them. This CDR3 has 14 residues.

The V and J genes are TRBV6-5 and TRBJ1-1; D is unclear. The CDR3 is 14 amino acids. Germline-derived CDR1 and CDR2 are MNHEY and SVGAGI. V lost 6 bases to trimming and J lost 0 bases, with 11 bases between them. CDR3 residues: CASSARTVNTEAFF. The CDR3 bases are TGTGCCAGCAGCGCCCGGACTGTGAACACTGAAGCTTTCTTT.

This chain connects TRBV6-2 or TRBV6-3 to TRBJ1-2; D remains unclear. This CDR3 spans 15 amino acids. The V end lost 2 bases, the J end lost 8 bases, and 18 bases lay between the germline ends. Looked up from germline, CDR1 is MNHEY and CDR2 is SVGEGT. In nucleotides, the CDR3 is TGTGCCAGCAGTTACCGCCCGGGTACGTTTGAGGGCTACACCTTC. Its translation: CASSYRPGTFEGYTF.

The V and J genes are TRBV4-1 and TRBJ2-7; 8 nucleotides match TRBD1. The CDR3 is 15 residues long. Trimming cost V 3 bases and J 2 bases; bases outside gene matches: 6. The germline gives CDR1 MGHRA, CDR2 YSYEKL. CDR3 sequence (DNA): TGCGCCAGCAGCCAGGAGACAGGGGCGACCTACGAGCAGTACTTC. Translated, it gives CASSQETGATYEQYF.

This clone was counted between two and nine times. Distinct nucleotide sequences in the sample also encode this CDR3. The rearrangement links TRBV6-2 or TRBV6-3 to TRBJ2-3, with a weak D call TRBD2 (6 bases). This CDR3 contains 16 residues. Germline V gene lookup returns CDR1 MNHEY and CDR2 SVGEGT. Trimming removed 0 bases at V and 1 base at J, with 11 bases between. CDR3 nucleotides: TGTGCCAGCAGTTACTCATCCGGGGGAGGCACAGATACGCAGTATTTT. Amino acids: CASSYSSGGGTDTQYF.

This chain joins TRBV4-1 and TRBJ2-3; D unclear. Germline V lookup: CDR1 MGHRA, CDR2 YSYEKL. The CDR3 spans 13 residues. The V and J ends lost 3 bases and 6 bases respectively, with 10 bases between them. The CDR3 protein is CASSQLLTDTQYF. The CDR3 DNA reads TGCGCCAGCAGCCAGCTACTAACGGATACGCAGTATTTT.

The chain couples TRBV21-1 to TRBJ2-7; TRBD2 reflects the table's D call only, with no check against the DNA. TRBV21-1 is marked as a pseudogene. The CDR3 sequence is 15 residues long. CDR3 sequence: CASSKEEGCSLTGDV. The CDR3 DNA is TGTGCCAGCAGCAAAGAGGAGGGTTGTAGCCTAACCGGGGACGTC.

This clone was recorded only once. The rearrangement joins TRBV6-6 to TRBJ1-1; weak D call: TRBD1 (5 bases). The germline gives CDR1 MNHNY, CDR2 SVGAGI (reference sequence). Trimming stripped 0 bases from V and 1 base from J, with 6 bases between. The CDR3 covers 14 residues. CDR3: CASSYSGGNTEAFF. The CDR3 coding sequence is TGTGCCAGCAGTTACTCGGGGGGGAACACTGAAGCTTTCTTT.

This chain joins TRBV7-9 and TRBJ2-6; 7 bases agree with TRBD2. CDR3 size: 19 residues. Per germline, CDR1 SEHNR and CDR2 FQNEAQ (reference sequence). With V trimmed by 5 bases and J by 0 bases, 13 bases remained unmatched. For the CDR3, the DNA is TGTGCCAGCAGCCGATACTTGGGAGGGCAACTCTCTGGGGCCAACGTCCTGACTTTC. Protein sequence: CASSRYLGGQLSGANVLTF.